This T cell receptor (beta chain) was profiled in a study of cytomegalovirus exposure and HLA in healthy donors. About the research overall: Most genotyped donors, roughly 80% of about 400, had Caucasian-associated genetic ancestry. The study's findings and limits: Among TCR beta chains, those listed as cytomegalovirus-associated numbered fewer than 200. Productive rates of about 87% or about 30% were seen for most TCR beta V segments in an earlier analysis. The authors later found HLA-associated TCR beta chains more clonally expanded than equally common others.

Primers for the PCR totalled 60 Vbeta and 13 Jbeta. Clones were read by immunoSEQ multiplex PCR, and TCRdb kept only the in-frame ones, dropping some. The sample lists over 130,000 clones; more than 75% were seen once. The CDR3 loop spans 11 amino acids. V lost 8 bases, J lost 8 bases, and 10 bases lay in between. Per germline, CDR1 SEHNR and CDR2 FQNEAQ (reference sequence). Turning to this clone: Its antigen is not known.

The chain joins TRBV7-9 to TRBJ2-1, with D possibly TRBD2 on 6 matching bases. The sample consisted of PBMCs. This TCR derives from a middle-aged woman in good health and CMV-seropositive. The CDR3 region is CASRELDEQFF. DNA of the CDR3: TGTGCCAGCCGGGAGTTGGATGAGCAGTTCTTC.